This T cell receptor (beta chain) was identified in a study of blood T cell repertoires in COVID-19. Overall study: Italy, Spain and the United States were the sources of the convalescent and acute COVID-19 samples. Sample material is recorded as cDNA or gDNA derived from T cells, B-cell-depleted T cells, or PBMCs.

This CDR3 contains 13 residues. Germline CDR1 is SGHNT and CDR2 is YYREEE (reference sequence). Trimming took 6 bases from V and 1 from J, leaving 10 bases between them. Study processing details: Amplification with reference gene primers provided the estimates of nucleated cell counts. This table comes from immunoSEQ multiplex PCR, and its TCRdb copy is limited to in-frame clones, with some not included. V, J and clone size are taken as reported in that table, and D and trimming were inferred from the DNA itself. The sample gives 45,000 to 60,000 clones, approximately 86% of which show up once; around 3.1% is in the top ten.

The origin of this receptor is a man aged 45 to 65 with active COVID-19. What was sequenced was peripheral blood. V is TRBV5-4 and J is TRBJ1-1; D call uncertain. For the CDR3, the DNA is TGTGCCAGCAAAGCCGGGGAGAACACTGAAGCTTTCTTT. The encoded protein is CASKAGENTEAFF. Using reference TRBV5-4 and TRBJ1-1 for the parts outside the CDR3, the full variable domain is ETGVTQSPTHLIKTRGQQVTLRCSSQSGHNTVSWYQQALGQGPQFIFQYYREEENGRGNFPPRFSGLQFPNYSSELNVNALELDDSALYLCASKAGENTEAFFGQGTRLTVV.